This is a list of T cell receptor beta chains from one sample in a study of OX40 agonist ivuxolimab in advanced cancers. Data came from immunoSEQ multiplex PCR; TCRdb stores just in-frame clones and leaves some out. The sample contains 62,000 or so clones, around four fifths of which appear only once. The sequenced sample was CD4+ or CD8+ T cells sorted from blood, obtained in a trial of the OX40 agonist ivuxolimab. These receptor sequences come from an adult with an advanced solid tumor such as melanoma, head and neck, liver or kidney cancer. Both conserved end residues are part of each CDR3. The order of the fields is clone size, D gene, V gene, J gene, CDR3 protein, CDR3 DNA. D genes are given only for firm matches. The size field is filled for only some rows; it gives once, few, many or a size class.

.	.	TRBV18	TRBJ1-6	CASSPPDLPLHF	TGTGCCAGCTCACCACCCGATCTTCCCCTCCACTTT
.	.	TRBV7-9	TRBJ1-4	CASTSWASGREKLFF	TGTGCCAGCACCTCGTGGGCCTCAGGGCGTGAAAAACTGTTTTTT
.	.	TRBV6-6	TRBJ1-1	CASSRGDTEAFF	TGTGCCAGCAGCCGCGGGGACACTGAAGCTTTCTTT
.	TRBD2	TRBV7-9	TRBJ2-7	CASSYGLAGGGYEQYF	TGTGCCAGCAGCTACGGACTAGCGGGAGGGGGATACGAGCAGTACTTC
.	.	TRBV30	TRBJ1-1	CAWRRGNTEAFF	TGTGCCTGGCGTAGGGGGAACACTGAAGCTTTCTTT
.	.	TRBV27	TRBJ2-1	CASSPQPLYNEQFF	TGTGCCAGCAGTCCGCAGCCTCTCTACAATGAGCAGTTCTTC
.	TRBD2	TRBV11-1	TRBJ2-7	CASTPAGLAGGYEQYF	TGTGCCAGCACGCCCGCGGGACTAGCGGGAGGATACGAGCAGTACTTC
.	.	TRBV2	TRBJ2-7	CASSPGSDEQYF	TGTGCCAGCAGCCCCGGGTCCGACGAGCAGTACTTC
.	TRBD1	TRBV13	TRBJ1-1	CASSLRTGSTEAFF	TGTGCCAGCAGCCTAAGGACAGGGAGCACTGAAGCTTTCTTT
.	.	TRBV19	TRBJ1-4	CASSSANEKLFF	TGTGCCAGTAGTTCGGCTAATGAAAAACTGTTTTTT
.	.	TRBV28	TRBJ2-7	CASSTGSNYEQYF	TGTGCCAGCAGCACCGGGAGTAACTACGAGCAGTACTTC
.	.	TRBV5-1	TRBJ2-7	CASRKLGRSGYEQYF	TGCGCCAGCAGGAAACTGGGACGGTCGGGCTACGAGCAGTACTTC
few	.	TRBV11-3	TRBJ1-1	CASSLGSGTEAFF	TGTGCCAGCAGCCTCGGTTCGGGCACTGAAGCTTTCTTT
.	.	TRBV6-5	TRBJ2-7	CASSYYYEQYF	TGTGCCAGCAGTTACTACTACGAGCAGTACTTC
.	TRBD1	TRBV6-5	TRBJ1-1	CASSPGTGTRLEAFF	TGTGCCAGCAGTCCCGGGACAGGGACTCGCCTTGAAGCTTTCTTT
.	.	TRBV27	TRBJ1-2	CASSLSMGGGYTF	TGTGCCAGCAGTTTATCGATGGGGGGAGGCTACACCTTC
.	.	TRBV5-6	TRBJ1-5	CASSYGSQQPQHF	TGTGCCAGCAGCTACGGATCCCAACAGCCCCAGCATTTT
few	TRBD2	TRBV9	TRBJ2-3	CASSVEGRVTDTQYF	TGTGCCAGCAGCGTAGAAGGGAGGGTCACAGATACGCAGTATTTT
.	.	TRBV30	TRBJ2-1	CAWSLTARPNNEQFF	TGTGCCTGGAGCCTGACTGCGAGGCCAAACAATGAGCAGTTCTTC
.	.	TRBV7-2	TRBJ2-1	CASSANNEQFF	TGTGCCAGCAGCGCGAACAATGAGCAGTTCTTC
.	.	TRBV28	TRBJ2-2	CASSLTVTGELFF	TGTGCCAGCAGTTTAACGGTCACCGGGGAGCTGTTTTTT
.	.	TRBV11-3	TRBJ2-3	CASSLNPSDTQYF	TGTGCCAGCAGCTTAAATCCCTCAGATACGCAGTATTTT
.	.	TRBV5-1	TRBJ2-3	CASSLGAFTDTQYF	TGCGCCAGCAGCTTGGGCGCGTTCACAGATACGCAGTATTTT
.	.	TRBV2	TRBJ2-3	CASSSQGFTDTQYF	TGTGCCAGCAGCTCTCAGGGGTTCACAGATACGCAGTATTTT
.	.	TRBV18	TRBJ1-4	CASSPDGSLGKLFF	TGTGCCAGCTCACCGGACGGGAGTCTTGGGAAACTGTTTTTT
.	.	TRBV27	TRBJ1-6	CASRVRPAGGTPLHF	TGTGCCAGCAGGGTGCGACCGGCCGGGGGGACACCCCTCCACTTT
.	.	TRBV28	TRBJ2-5	CASSLSGTQYF	TGTGCCAGCAGCCTCTCCGGGACCCAGTACTTC
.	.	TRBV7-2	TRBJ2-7	CASSLASDEQYF	TGTGCCAGCAGCTTAGCTTCCGACGAGCAGTACTTC
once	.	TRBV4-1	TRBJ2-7	CASSQVGVRQFSYEQYF	TGCGCCAGCAGCCAAGTTGGGGTCCGACAGTTTTCCTACGAGCAGTACTTC
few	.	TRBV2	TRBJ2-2	CASRLAVGGELFF	TGTGCCAGTAGACTGGCGGTGGGCGGGGAGCTGTTTTTT
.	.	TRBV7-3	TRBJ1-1	CASSRSWDTEAFF	TGTGCCAGCAGCCGATCTTGGGACACTGAAGCTTTCTTT
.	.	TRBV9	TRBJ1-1	CASSLRPGNTEAFF	TGTGCCAGCAGCTTACGACCGGGGAACACTGAAGCTTTCTTT